This TCR beta chain originates from a study of blood T cell repertoires in COVID-19. Sequencing used immunoSEQ multiplex PCR; TCRdb keeps in-frame clones, though not all of them. This table has some 140,000 clones, 83% appearing once. The CDR3 is made up of 13 amino acids. Per germline, CDR1 GTSNPN and CDR2 SVGIG (reference sequence). Sequencing input: PBMCs or T cells enriched from blood (not recorded which). The rearrangement uses TRBV30 and TRBJ1-4; possible D gene TRBD1, 6 bases. The TCR comes from a young man who had recovered from COVID-19. The CDR3 bases are TGTGCGTTGAGGGGGTCGGTGGGTGAAAAACTGTTTTTT. Its translation is CALRGSVGEKLFF.